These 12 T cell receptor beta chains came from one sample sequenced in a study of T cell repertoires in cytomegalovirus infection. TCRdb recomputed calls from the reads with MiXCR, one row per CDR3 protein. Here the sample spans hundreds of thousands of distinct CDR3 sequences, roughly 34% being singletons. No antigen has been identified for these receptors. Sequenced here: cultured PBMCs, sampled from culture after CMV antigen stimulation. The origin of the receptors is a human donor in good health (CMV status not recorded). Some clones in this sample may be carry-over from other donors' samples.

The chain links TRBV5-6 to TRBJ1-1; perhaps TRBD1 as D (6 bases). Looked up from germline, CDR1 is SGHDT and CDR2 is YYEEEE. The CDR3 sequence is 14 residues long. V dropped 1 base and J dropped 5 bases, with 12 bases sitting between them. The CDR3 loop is CASSLNGGWTEAFF. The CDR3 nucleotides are TGTGCCAGCAGCTTGAATGGGGGCTGGACTGAAGCTTTCTTT. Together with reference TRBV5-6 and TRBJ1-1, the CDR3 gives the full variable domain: DAGVTQSPTHLIKTRGQQVTLRCSPKSGHDTVSWYQQALGQGPQFIFQYYEEEERQRGNFPDRFSGHQFPNYSSELNVNALLLGDSALYLCASSLNGGWTEAFFGQGTRLTVV.

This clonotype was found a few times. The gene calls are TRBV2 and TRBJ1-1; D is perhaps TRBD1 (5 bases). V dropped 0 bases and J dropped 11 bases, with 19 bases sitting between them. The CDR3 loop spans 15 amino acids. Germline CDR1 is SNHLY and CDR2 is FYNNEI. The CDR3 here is CASSEAGVSPRDAFF. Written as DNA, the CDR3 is TGTGCCAGCAGTGAAGCAGGGGTCTCCCCACGTGACGCTTTCTTT.

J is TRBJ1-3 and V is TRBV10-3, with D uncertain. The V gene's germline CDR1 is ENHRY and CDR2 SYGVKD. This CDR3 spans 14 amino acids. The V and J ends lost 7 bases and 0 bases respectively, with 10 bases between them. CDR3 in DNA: TGTGCCATCAAGGGCGGAGGCTCTGGAAACACCATATATTTT. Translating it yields CAIKGGGSGNTIYF.

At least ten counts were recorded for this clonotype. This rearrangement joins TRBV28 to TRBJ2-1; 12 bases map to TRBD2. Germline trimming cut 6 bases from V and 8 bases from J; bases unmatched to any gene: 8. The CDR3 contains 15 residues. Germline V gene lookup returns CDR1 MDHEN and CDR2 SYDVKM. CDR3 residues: CASSFRTSGTDEQFF. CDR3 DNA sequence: TGTGCCAGCAGCTTCCGGACTAGCGGGACCGATGAGCAGTTCTTC.

CDR3: CASSFGTGHEYF. The CDR3 nucleotides read TGTGCCAGCAGCTTCGGGACAGGGCACGAGTATTTT. The V call is TRBV7-2, the J call TRBJ2-3, with 9 nucleotides matching TRBD1. V lost 3 bases to trimming and J lost 13 bases; unmatched junction nucleotides: 5. The germline gives CDR1 SGHTA, CDR2 FQGNSA. The CDR3 has 12 residues.

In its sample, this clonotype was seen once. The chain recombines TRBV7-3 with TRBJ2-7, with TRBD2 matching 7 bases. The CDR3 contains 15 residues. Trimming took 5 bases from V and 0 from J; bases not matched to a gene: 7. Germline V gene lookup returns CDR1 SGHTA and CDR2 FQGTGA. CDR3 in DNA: TGTGCCAGCAGCCCCTGGCGGGAGACCTCCTACGAGCAGTACTTC. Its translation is CASSPWRETSYEQYF.

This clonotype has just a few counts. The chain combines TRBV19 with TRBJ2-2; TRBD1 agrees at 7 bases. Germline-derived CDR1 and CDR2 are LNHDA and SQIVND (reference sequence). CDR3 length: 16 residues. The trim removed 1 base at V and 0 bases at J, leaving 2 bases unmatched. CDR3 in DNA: TGTGCCAGTAGTATAGTTGGGACAGCGAACACCGGGGAGCTGTTTTTT. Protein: CASSIVGTANTGELFF.

This CDR3 is CSGVSYGGYGYTF. For the CDR3, the DNA is TGCAGCGGCGTAAGCTATGGTGGCTATGGCTACACCTTC. The chain has TRBV29-1 and TRBJ1-2, with D unclear. The CDR3 loop spans 13 amino acids. Trimming shortened V by 7 bases and J by 4 bases, and 16 bases separated the two germline ends. Germline V gives CDR1 SQVTM, CDR2 ANQGSEA.

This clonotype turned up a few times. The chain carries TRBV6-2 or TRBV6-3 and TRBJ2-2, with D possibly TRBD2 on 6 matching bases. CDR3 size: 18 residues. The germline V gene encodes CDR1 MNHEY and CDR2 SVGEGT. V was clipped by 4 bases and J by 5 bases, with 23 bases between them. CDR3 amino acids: CASSSSPWTGAWTGELFF. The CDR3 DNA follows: TGTGCCAGCAGTTCCTCTCCCTGGACGGGAGCATGGACCGGGGAGCTGTTTTTT.

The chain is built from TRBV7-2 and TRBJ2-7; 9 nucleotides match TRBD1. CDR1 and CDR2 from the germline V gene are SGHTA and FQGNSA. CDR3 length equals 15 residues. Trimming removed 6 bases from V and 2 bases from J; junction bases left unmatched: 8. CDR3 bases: TGTGCCAGCAGGGCAAAGGGACAGGGAGCCTACGAGCAGTACTTC. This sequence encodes CASRAKGQGAYEQYF.

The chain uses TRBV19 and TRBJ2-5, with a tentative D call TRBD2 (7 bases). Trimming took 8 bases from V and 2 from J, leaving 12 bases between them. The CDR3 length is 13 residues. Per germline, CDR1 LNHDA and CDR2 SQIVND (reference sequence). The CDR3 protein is CASGGARQETQYF. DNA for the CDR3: TGTGCCAGTGGGGGGGCCCGACAAGAGACCCAGTACTTC.

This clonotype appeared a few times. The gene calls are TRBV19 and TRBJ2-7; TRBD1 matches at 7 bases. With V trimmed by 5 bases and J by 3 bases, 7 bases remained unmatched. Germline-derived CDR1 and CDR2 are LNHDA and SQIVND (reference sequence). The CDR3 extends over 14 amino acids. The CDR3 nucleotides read TGTGCCAGTAGTCTACCGGGACAGCGCTACGAGCAGTACTTC. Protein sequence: CASSLPGQRYEQYF.